The clone carrying this TCR beta chain is a singleton in its sample. This record comes from a study of long-term antiretroviral therapy in people with HIV. This CDR3 region has 16 residues. V was pared by 1 base and J by 8 bases, with 17 bases between. Germline values: CDR1 SGHAT, CDR2 FQNNGV. Version v3.0 of the immunoSEQ assay was performed at survey level. Produced via immunoSEQ multiplex PCR; TCRdb's table is partial and in-frame only. Counted here are about 18,000 clones, 90% to 95% occurring once; the ten biggest clones make up 9.5% to 10%. The J gene is TRBJ1-4, the V gene TRBV11-2; D is possibly TRBD1 (5 bases). The receptor comes from a man in his fifties or sixties with HIV. Sample: unsorted PBMCs, taken 3 years after starting antiretroviral therapy. CDR3 DNA sequence: TGTGCCAGCAGCTTAGCGTTCAGGGCCGTGGGGGAAAAACTGTTTTTT. Translated, it gives CASSLAFRAVGEKLFF.